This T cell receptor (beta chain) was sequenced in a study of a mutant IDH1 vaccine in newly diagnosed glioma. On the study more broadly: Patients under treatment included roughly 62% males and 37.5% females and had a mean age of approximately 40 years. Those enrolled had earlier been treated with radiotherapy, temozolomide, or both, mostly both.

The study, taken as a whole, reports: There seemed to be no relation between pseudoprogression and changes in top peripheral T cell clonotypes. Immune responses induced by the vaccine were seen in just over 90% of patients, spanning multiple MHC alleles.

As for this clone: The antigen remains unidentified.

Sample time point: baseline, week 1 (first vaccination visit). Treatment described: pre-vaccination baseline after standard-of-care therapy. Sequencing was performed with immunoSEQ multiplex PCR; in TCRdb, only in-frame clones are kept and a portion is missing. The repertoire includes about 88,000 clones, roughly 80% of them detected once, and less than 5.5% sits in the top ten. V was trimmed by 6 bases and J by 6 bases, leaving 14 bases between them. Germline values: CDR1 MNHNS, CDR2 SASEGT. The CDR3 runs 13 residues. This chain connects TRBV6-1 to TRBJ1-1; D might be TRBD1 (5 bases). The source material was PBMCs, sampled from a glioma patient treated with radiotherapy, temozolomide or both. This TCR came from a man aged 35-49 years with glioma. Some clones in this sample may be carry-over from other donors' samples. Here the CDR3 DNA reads TGTGCCAGCAGCCATCAGGGTATCGCTGAAGCTTTCTTT. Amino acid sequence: CASSHQGIAEAFF.